These T cell receptor beta chains were read from a single sample in a study of multiple sclerosis patients with progressive multifocal leukoencephalopathy. Sequencing used immunoSEQ multiplex PCR; TCRdb keeps in-frame clones, though not all of them. The profile shows tens of thousands of clones, around 87% of them singletons. The material sequenced was PBMCs, taken from a patient treated with natalizumab. All receptors derive from a human donor with multiple sclerosis. CDR3s include the opening cysteine and the closing phenylalanine or tryptophan. D genes are given only for firm matches. Expanded clones are given a class, and other clones once, few, many or no size at all.

j_gene	v_gene	abundance	d_gene	len	CDR3aa	CDR3nt
TRBJ2-7	TRBV2	-	-	14	CASRGLRGRDEQYF	TGTGCCAGCAGAGGACTGAGAGGTCGCGACGAGCAGTACTTC
TRBJ2-7	TRBV29-1	-	-	17	CSVLGAAAARGLYEQYF	TGCAGCGTTCTTGGGGCGGCGGCGGCAAGGGGACTCTACGAGCAGTACTTC
TRBJ2-5	TRBV5-1	-	-	22	CASSLEQGSGQPLPLIKETQYF	TGCGCCAGCAGCTTGGAACAGGGATCAGGGCAACCGCTCCCCCTCATCAAAGAGACCCAGTACTTC
TRBJ1-2	TRBV2	-	TRBD1	15	CASRLGQGLNYGYTF	TGTGCCAGCAGGTTGGGACAGGGTCTAAACTATGGCTACACCTTC
TRBJ2-3	TRBV6-1	once	TRBD2	15	CASSKPSGGSDTQYF	TGTGCCAGCAGCAAGCCCAGCGGGGGATCAGATACGCAGTATTTT
TRBJ1-2	TRBV9	-	-	15	CASSPSPGQKYGYTF	TGTGCCAGCAGCCCGAGTCCCGGACAGAAATATGGCTACACCTTC
TRBJ1-4	TRBV12-5	few	TRBD1	12	CASGTGGEKLFF	TGTGCTAGCGGGACAGGAGGGGAAAAACTGTTTTTT
TRBJ1-4	TRBV5-1	-	TRBD1	16	CASSAVGTATNEKLFF	TGCGCCAGCAGCGCCGTTGGGACAGCAACTAATGAAAAACTGTTTTTT
TRBJ1-2	TRBV28	once	TRBD1	15	CASRLPGQGGYGHTF	TGTGCCAGCAGACTCCCGGGACAGGGAGGTTATGGCCACACCTTC
TRBJ2-1	TRBV6-1	-	-	15	CASREGFSAYNEQFF	TGTGCCAGCAGGGAGGGGTTTTCTGCGTACAATGAGCAGTTCTTC
TRBJ1-5	TRBV6-6	once	-	12	CASCYSNQPQHF	TGTGCCAGCTGTTATAGCAATCAGCCCCAGCATTTT
TRBJ2-3	TRBV5-6	-	TRBD2	16	CASSLASGASTDTQYF	TGTGCCAGCAGCTTGGCTAGCGGGGCGAGCACAGATACGCAGTATTTT
TRBJ1-1	TRBV4-3	few	-	15	CASSQDEMRGTEAFF	TGCGCCAGCAGCCAAGACGAGATGAGGGGTACTGAAGCTTTCTTT
TRBJ2-3	TRBV10-3	-	TRBD2	14	CAVWTSGGADTQYF	TGTGCCGTGTGGACTAGCGGGGGGGCAGATACGCAGTATTTT
TRBJ2-5	TRBV19	-	-	11	CASSIEETQYF	TGTGCCAGTAGTATAGAAGAGACCCAGTACTTC
TRBJ1-3	TRBV18	-	-	14	CASLRTVSGNTIYF	TGTGCCAGCCTACGGACGGTGTCTGGAAACACCATATATTTT
TRBJ1-3	TRBV10-1	-	-	14	CASSPQYSGNTIYF	TGCGCCAGCAGCCCCCAATACTCTGGAAACACCATATATTTT
TRBJ1-2	TRBV5-4	-	TRBD1	17	CASSSQTGLDFLYGYTF	TGTGCCAGCAGCTCGCAGACAGGGCTGGATTTCCTCTATGGCTACACCTTC
TRBJ2-6	TRBV2	-	-	14	CASLDRKGANVLTF	TGTGCCAGCCTAGACAGAAAAGGGGCCAACGTCCTGACTTTC
TRBJ2-7	TRBV6-5	-	TRBD1	15	CASKALGQGTYEQYF	TGTGCCAGCAAAGCCCTCGGACAGGGAACCTACGAGCAGTACTTC
TRBJ1-2	TRBV4-3	-	-	18	CASSQESGGLAANYGYTF	TGCGCCAGCAGCCAAGAGAGTGGGGGCCTAGCCGCTAACTATGGCTACACCTTC
TRBJ2-1	TRBV20-1	-	-	11	CSAMSAPEQFF	TGCAGTGCTATGTCGGCCCCCGAGCAGTTCTTC
TRBJ2-7	TRBV2	-	-	14	CASSQTAEPYEQYF	TGTGCCAGCTCTCAGACCGCAGAACCCTACGAGCAGTACTTC
TRBJ1-6	TRBV5-1	-	-	16	CASSLALGTLTSPLHF	TGCGCCAGCAGCTTGGCCCTCGGGACTCTAACCTCACCCCTCCACTTT
TRBJ1-5	TRBV19	-	TRBD1	14	CARGGVDRDQPQHF	TGTGCCAGGGGGGGAGTGGACAGGGATCAGCCCCAGCATTTT
TRBJ2-2	TRBV6-5	once	-	15	CASSLPSQPPGELFF	TGTGCCAGCAGTCTCCCCAGCCAGCCCCCCGGGGAGCTGTTTTTT
TRBJ1-2	TRBV5-4	-	-	13	CASSFDRSYGYTF	TGTGCCAGCAGCTTCGACAGGTCCTATGGCTACACCTTC
TRBJ2-7	TRBV29-1	-	TRBD1	12	CSVWDSRYEQYF	TGCAGCGTTTGGGACAGCCGATACGAGCAGTACTTC
TRBJ1-2	TRBV6-4	-	-	13	CASSDSVGEGYTF	TGTGCCAGCAGTGACTCGGTAGGGGAGGGCTACACCTTC
TRBJ1-1	TRBV5-1	-	-	14	CASSLSGMNTEAFF	TGCGCCAGCAGCTTGAGCGGGATGAACACTGAAGCTTTCTTT
TRBJ2-7	TRBV10-3	-	-	15	CAISEGSGLGNEQYF	TGTGCCATCAGTGAAGGAAGCGGATTAGGGAACGAGCAGTACTTC
TRBJ1-2	TRBV5-5	-	-	14	CASLHSPANYGYTF	TGTGCCAGTCTCCACTCCCCAGCAAACTATGGCTACACCTTC
TRBJ1-2	TRBV2	-	-	16	CASSELGRGVDYGYTF	TGTGCCAGCAGTGAACTTGGGCGGGGGGTGGACTATGGCTACACCTTC
TRBJ2-1	TRBV6-6	-	-	15	CASSMGPPRYNEQFF	TGTGCCAGCAGTATGGGGCCCCCGAGATACAATGAGCAGTTCTTC
TRBJ1-1	TRBV9	-	-	16	CASSVDPQRANTEAFF	TGTGCCAGCAGCGTAGACCCTCAAAGGGCGAACACTGAAGCTTTCTTT
TRBJ1-2	TRBV11-2	-	-	15	CASSLEPQAHYGYTF	TGTGCCAGCAGCTTAGAACCGCAGGCCCACTATGGCTACACCTTC
TRBJ1-1	TRBV30	-	-	14	CAWSEGSMNTEAFF	TGTGCCTGGAGTGAAGGCAGTATGAACACTGAAGCTTTCTTT
TRBJ1-2	TRBV11-2	-	-	14	CASSLELGDYGYTF	TGTGCCAGCAGCTTAGAGCTGGGGGACTATGGCTACACCTTC
TRBJ1-4	TRBV5-6	-	-	14	CASSWGPGEEKLFF	TGTGCCAGCAGCTGGGGTCCCGGGGAGGAAAAACTGTTTTTT
TRBJ1-1	TRBV6-5	-	-	15	CASSYSKGGGTEAFF	TGTGCCAGCAGTTACTCGAAAGGGGGTGGAACTGAAGCTTTCTTT
TRBJ2-2	TRBV30	-	TRBD1	13	CAWDRGRTGELFF	TGTGCCTGGGACAGGGGACGCACCGGGGAGCTGTTTTTT
TRBJ1-5	TRBV27	-	TRBD1	13	CASSPGQVQPQHF	TGTGCCAGCAGTCCGGGACAGGTTCAGCCCCAGCATTTT
TRBJ1-5	TRBV19	-	-	15	CASSIVGDSNQPQHF	TGTGCCAGTAGTATAGTGGGGGACTCCAATCAGCCCCAGCATTTT
TRBJ1-2	TRBV5-1	-	-	15	CASSPLGGSNYGYTF	TGCGCCAGCAGTCCTCTTGGTGGCTCTAACTATGGCTACACCTTC
TRBJ1-6	TRBV27	-	TRBD1	18	CASRPGQGRGSYNSPLHF	TGTGCCAGCCGACCGGGACAGGGCCGAGGGTCCTATAATTCACCCCTCCACTTT
TRBJ1-3	TRBV28	-	-	13	CASSLGDGNTIYF	TGTGCCAGCAGTTTGGGTGATGGAAACACCATATATTTT
TRBJ2-7	TRBV6-5	-	-	12	CASSYEGYEQYF	TGTGCCAGCAGTTACGAGGGGTACGAGCAGTACTTC
TRBJ1-2	TRBV7-6	-	-	14	CASGKQGSNYGYTF	TGTGCCAGCGGCAAACAAGGGTCTAACTATGGCTACACCTTC
TRBJ1-1	TRBV28	-	TRBD1	16	CASSPLQGSTNTEAFF	TGTGCCAGCAGTCCCCTACAGGGGAGTACGAACACTGAAGCTTTCTTT